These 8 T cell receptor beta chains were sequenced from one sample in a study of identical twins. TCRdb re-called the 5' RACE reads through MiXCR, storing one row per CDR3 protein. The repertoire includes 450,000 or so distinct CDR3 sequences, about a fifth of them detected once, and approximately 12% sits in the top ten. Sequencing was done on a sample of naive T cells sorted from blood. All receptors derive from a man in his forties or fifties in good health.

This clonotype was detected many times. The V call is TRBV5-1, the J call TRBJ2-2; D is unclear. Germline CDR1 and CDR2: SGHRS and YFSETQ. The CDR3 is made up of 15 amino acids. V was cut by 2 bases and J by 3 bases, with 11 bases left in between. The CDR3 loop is CASSFPGRYTGELFF. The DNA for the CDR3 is TGCGCCAGCAGCTTCCCGGGCCGATACACCGGGGAGCTGTTTTTT.

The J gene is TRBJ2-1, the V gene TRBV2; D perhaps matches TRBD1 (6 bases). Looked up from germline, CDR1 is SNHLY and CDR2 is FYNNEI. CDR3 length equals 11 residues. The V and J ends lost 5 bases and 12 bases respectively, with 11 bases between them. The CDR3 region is CASSSGAGQFF. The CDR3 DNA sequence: TGTGCCAGCAGTTCAGGGGCCGGGCAGTTCTTC.

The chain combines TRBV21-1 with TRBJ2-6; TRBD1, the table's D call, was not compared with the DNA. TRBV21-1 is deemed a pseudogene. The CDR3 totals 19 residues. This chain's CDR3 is CASSEVKWDTKTGANVLTF. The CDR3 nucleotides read TGTGCCAGCAGCGAAGTCAAATGGGACACAAAAACTGGGGCCAACGTCCTGACTTTC.

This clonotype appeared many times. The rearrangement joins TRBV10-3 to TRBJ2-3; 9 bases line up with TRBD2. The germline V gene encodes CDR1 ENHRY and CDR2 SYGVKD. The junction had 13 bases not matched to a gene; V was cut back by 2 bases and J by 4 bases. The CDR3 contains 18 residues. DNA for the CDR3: TGTGCCATCAGTGAGGGGTTCGGCGGGAGGGCCCGGGCAGATACGCAGTATTTT. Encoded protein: CAISEGFGGRARADTQYF.

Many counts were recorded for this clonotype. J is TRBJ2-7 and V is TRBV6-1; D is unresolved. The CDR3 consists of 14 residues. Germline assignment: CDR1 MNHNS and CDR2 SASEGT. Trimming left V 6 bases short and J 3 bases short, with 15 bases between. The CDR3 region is CASSPPRLGYEQYF. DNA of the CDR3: TGTGCCAGCAGCCCCCCGAGGCTGGGCTACGAGCAGTACTTC.

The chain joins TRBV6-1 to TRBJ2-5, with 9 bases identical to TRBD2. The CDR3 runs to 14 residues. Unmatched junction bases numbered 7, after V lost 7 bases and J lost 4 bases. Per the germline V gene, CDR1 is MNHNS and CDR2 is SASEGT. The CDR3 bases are TGTGCCAGCAATAGGCGGGAGGGGGGAGAGACCCAGTACTTC. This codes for CASNRREGGETQYF.

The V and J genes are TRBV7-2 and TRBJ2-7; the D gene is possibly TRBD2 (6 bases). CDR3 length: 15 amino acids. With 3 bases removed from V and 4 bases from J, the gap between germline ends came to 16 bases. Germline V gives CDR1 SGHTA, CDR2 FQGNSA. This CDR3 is CASSLEGGVLYEQYF. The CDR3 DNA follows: TGTGCCAGCAGCTTGGAGGGCGGGGTTCTATACGAGCAGTACTTC.

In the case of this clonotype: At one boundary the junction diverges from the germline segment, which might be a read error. CDR3 region: CASPLPRDRLFF. In nucleotides, the CDR3 is TGTGCCAGCCCCTTGCCTAGGGACAGATTGTTTTTT. The V and J genes are TRBV12-3 or TRBV12-4 and TRBJ2-3; 7 bases align to TRBD1. The CDR3 has 12 amino acids.